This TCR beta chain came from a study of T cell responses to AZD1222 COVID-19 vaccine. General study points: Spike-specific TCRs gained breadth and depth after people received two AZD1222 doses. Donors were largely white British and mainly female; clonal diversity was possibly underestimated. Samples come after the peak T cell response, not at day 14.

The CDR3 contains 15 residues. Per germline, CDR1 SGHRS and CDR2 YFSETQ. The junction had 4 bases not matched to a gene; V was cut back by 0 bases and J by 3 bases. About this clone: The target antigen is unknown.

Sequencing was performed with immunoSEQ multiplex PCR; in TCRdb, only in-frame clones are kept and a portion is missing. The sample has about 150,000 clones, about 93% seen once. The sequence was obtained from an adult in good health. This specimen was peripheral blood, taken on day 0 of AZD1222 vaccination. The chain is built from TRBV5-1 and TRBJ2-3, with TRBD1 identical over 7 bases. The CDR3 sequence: CASSLGPRGTDTQYF. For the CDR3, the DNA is TGCGCCAGCAGCTTGGGGCCCAGGGGGACAGATACGCAGTATTTT. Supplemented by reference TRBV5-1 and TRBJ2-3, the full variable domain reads KAGVTQTPRYLIKTRGQQVTLSCSPISGHRSVSWYQQTPGQGLQFLFEYFSETQRNKGNFPGRFSGRQFSNSRSEMNVSTLELGDSALYLCASSLGPRGTDTQYFGPGTRLTVL.